This entry features one TCR beta chain sequence. Its ends do not fully match the called genes, so a read error is possible. This specimen comes from a study of blood T cell repertoires in COVID-19. The data were produced by immunoSEQ multiplex PCR, yet TCRdb's version contains in-frame clones alone and is incomplete. Among 110,000 to 150,000 clones listed, just under 85% were seen once. This CDR3 has 11 amino acids. CDR1 is SGHDT and CDR2 is YYEEEE in the germline V gene. Sequenced input: PBMCs or T cells enriched from blood (not recorded which). This receptor was obtained from a woman in her 40s who had recovered from COVID-19. The chain joins TRBV5-6 to TRBJ2-4, with a weak D call TRBD1 (5 bases). CDR3 coding DNA: TGTGCCAGCAGCTCCGGACACATTTGGGACTTC. Translated, it gives CASSSGHIWDF.